These 20 T cell receptor beta chains came from one sample sequenced in a study of vaccination effects on CD4 cells after COVID-19. CD4+ T cells specific for antigen were expanded with viral peptide pools by the ViraFEST assay before sequencing. Cultured cells yielded isolated CD4+ T cells after around 10 days. The assay was immunoSEQ multiplex PCR, and TCRdb's table has in-frame clones only and misses some. The sample has around 31,000 clones, around 70% seen once. These receptors are not linked to any known antigen. The sequenced sample was CD4+ T cells from PBMCs cultured with HCoV-229E spike peptides, obtained before COVID-19 vaccination. These TCRs come from a human donor who received a COVID-19 vaccine.

This clone has more than one count but fewer than ten. The V and J genes are TRBV4-2 and TRBJ2-7; possible D gene TRBD1, 7 bases. The germline V gene encodes CDR1 LGHNA and CDR2 YNFKEQ. The V gene lost 3 bases and the J gene lost 3 bases, with 15 bases spanning the gap. This CDR3 is 15 amino acids long. The DNA of the CDR3 is TGTGCCAGCAGCCAGAAGACAGGGAGGAGCTACGAGCAGTACTTC. Its protein product is CASSQKTGRSYEQYF.

V usage is TRBV6-5 and J usage is TRBJ2-1; a possible D gene is TRBD2 (5 bases). This CDR3 is 14 amino acids long. V lost 7 bases to trimming and J lost 5 bases, with 15 bases between them. The germline gives CDR1 MNHEY, CDR2 SVGAGI. CDR3 sequence reads: CASNEGRRHNEQFF. The CDR3 coding sequence is TGTGCCAGCAACGAGGGAAGGCGGCACAATGAGCAGTTCTTC.

This clone was recorded a few times. This chain links TRBV2 with TRBJ1-6, with 7 bases lining up with TRBD1. This CDR3 spans 13 amino acids. V gave up 4 bases and J gave up 7 bases; unmatched junction bases: 1. The germline CDR1 and CDR2 sequences are SNHLY and FYNNEI. The CDR3, as DNA: TGTGCCAGCAGTGGACAGGGAAATTCACCCCTCCACTTT. It is translated as CASSGQGNSPLHF. The full variable domain, in which reference TRBV2 and TRBJ1-6 provide the parts outside the CDR3, is EPEVTQTPSHQVTQMGQEVILRCVPISNHLYFYWYRQILGQKVEFLVSFYNNEISEKSEIFDDQFSVERPDGSNFTLKIRSTKLEDSAMYFCASSGQGNSPLHFGNGTRLTVT.

This clone has a handful of counts. The gene calls are TRBV5-5 and TRBJ1-1; the match to TRBD1 covers 7 bases. This CDR3 contains 14 residues. Germline lookup yields CDR1 SGHKS and CDR2 YYEKEE (reference sequence). V shed 4 bases and J 7 bases; nucleotides not matched to a gene: 10. The CDR3 DNA follows: TGTGCCAGCAGCCCCAGGGGGACCGCTCTTGAAGCTTTCTTT. It specifies CASSPRGTALEAFF.

This clone was seen a handful of times. The CDR3 nucleotides read TGTGCCAGCAGTAGGGACAGGGGGCAGGGGTATCAGCCCCAGCATTTT. It encodes CASSRDRGQGYQPQHF. This chain connects TRBV7-2 to TRBJ1-5; TRBD1 matches at 12 bases. The trim removed 6 bases at V and 5 bases at J, leaving 8 bases unmatched. Germline loops: CDR1 SGHTA, CDR2 FQGNSA. The CDR3 is made up of 16 amino acids.

The chain combines TRBV4-1 with TRBJ2-7; D is perhaps TRBD2 (6 bases). The V end lost 0 bases, the J end lost 6 bases, and 15 bases lay between the germline ends. The CDR3 runs to 15 residues. The germline CDR1 and CDR2 sequences are MGHRA and YSYEKL. CDR3 protein: CASSQDLMGGSEQYF. The CDR3 DNA sequence: TGCGCCAGCAGCCAAGATCTGATGGGGGGTAGCGAGCAGTACTTC.

There are a few counts of this clone. This sequence joins TRBV10-1 and TRBJ2-7, with 10 bases lining up with TRBD2. The CDR3 is made up of 16 amino acids. Germline loops: CDR1 WNHNN, CDR2 SYGVQD (reference sequence). Losses at the gene ends were 8 bases for V and 3 bases for J; bases not matched to a gene: 13. The CDR3 bases are TGCGCCAGCTCTAGCAAACCGGGACTAGCGTTCTACGAGCAGTACTTC. This translates into CASSSKPGLAFYEQYF.

The chain's CDR3 is CASKRGNTEAFF. As DNA, the CDR3 is TGTGCCAGCAAGCGGGGGAACACTGAAGCTTTCTTT. V and J are TRBV27 and TRBJ1-1; D call uncertain. The CDR3 spans 12 residues. Germline V gene sequence: CDR1 MNHEY, CDR2 SMNVEV (reference sequence). V lost 7 bases, J lost 1 base, and 7 bases lay in between.

V usage is TRBV6-5 and J usage is TRBJ1-4; 11 nucleotides match TRBD1. Germline CDR1 is MNHEY and CDR2 is SVGAGI. CDR3 length: 14 amino acids. The V and J ends lost 5 bases and 8 bases, in that order; junction bases with no gene match: 4. CDR3 amino acids: CASSRDRGWEKLFF. The DNA of the CDR3 is TGTGCCAGCAGTAGGGACAGGGGGTGGGAAAAACTGTTTTTT.

By share, this clone ranks as medium-sized (0.01 to 0.1%). This chain links TRBV29-1 with TRBJ1-2; D remains unclear. The CDR3 is 14 amino acids. The V and J ends lost 4 bases and 2 bases respectively, with 14 bases between them. CDR1 and CDR2 (germline): SQVTM, ANQGSEA. This CDR3 reads CSVGKGVGNYGYTF. In nucleotides, the CDR3 is TGCAGCGTTGGCAAGGGAGTCGGAAACTATGGCTACACCTTC.

The V and J genes are TRBV2 and TRBJ2-5, with a tentative D call TRBD1 (5 bases). Trimming removed 6 bases from V and 7 bases from J, with 21 bases in between. Germline values: CDR1 SNHLY, CDR2 FYNNEI. The CDR3 sequence is 15 residues long. The CDR3: CASSGSAGSSGTQYF. CDR3 nucleotide sequence: TGTGCCAGCAGCGGATCGGCAGGGTCTTCCGGGACCCAGTACTTC.

This clone was seen more than once but under ten times. CDR3 sequence: CASSYSPWGRGRTTGELFF. CDR3 DNA: TGTGCCAGCAGTTACTCTCCGTGGGGCAGGGGGCGAACCACCGGGGAGCTGTTTTTT. This chain uses TRBV6-2 or TRBV6-3 with TRBJ2-2, with 8 bases matching TRBD1. Germline V CDR1 and CDR2: MNHEY, SVGEGT. V was pared by 0 bases and J by 4 bases, with 13 bases of the junction left unmatched. This CDR3 has 19 residues.

The chain couples TRBV6-6 to TRBJ1-2, with D tentatively TRBD1 (5 bases). The CDR3 extends over 12 amino acids. V shed 7 bases and J shed 8 bases, with 14 bases lying between them. Looked up from germline, CDR1 is MNHNY and CDR2 is SVGAGI (reference sequence). The CDR3 nucleotides are TGTGCCAGCACCCCCCGGGGGGTGGGCTACACCTTC. As protein: CASTPRGVGYTF.

The chain couples TRBV12-1 to TRBJ2-1; the table's TRBD2 call for D was not verified on the DNA. TRBV12-1 constitutes a pseudogene. CDR3 length: 16 amino acids. CDR3 loop: CASSPLLAGDYNEQFF. As DNA, the CDR3 is TGTGCCAGCAGCCCCTTACTAGCGGGAGATTACAATGAGCAGTTCTTC.

J is TRBJ1-6 and V is TRBV7-2; D may be TRBD1 (5 bases). Deletions cut 10 bases from V and 7 bases from J, with 14 bases between. This CDR3 comprises 13 residues. Germline V gene sequence: CDR1 SGHTA, CDR2 FQGNSA. CDR3 DNA sequence: TGTGCCACCCGGCGAAGGGGAAATTCACCCCTCCACTTT. It translates to CATRRRGNSPLHF.

This chain connects TRBV5-4 to TRBJ2-1; 9 positions match TRBD2. Trimming at V came to 4 bases and at J to 8 bases, leaving 13 bases not matched to a gene. Germline V gene lookup returns CDR1 SGHNT and CDR2 YYREEE (reference sequence). This CDR3 is 16 amino acids long. CDR3 bases: TGTGCCAGCAGCGTCGGGGCTAGCGGGACGCGGGATGAGCAGTTCTTC. This codes for CASSVGASGTRDEQFF.

The chain is built from TRBV2 and TRBJ2-4, with D unclear. The V and J ends lost 8 bases and 4 bases respectively, with 12 bases between them. The length of the CDR3 is 13 residues. Germline V gene sequence: CDR1 SNHLY, CDR2 FYNNEI. The CDR3 reads CASSIDWKNIQYF. CDR3 DNA: TGTGCCAGCTCAATAGACTGGAAAAACATTCAGTACTTC.

The V and J genes are TRBV7-2 and TRBJ2-7; D gene ambiguous. The CDR3 runs to 16 residues. V was pared by 5 bases and J by 2 bases, with 19 bases between. CDR1 is SGHTA, CDR2 FQGNSA, per germline. In DNA form, the CDR3 reads TGTGCCAGCAGCCTCGGGCTCACACGGGTACCCTACGAGCAGTACTTC. Amino acids: CASSLGLTRVPYEQYF. The complete variable domain, with remaining parts taken from reference TRBV7-2 and TRBJ2-7, reads GAGVSQSPSNKVTEKGKDVELRCDPISGHTALYWYRQSLGQGLEFLIYFQGNSAPDKSGLPSDRFSAERTGGSVSTLTIQRTQQEDSAVYLCASSLGLTRVPYEQYFGPGTRLTVT.

J is TRBJ2-1 and V is TRBV9; 9 positions agree with TRBD1. Looked up from germline, CDR1 is SGDLS and CDR2 is YYNGEE. V trimming: 0 bases; J trimming: 10 bases; junction bases outside the gene matches: 8. The CDR3 is 15 residues long. As DNA, the CDR3 is TGTGCCAGCAGCGTAGTACCCGGACAGGGGAGCGAGCAGTTCTTC. Amino acid sequence: CASSVVPGQGSEQFF.

The chain links TRBV2 to TRBJ2-5; weak D call: TRBD1 (6 bases). This CDR3 has 12 residues. Trimming removed 3 bases at V and 7 bases at J, with 9 bases between. Looked up from germline, CDR1 is SNHLY and CDR2 is FYNNEI. The CDR3 bases are TGTGCCAGCAGTGACAGGGGTATGACCCAGTACTTC. This translates into CASSDRGMTQYF. The full variable domain, completed using reference TRBV2 and TRBJ2-5, is EPEVTQTPSHQVTQMGQEVILRCVPISNHLYFYWYRQILGQKVEFLVSFYNNEISEKSEIFDDQFSVERPDGSNFTLKIRSTKLEDSAMYFCASSDRGMTQYFGPGTRLLVL.